This T cell receptor beta chain was retrieved from a study of cytomegalovirus exposure and HLA in healthy donors. Trimming shortened V by 7 bases and J by 2 bases, and 14 bases separated the two germline ends. The V gene's germline CDR1 is SGHAT and CDR2 FQNNGV. CDR3 length equals 15 residues. With 60 Vbeta and 13 Jbeta primers, the PCR was carried out. This table comes from immunoSEQ multiplex PCR, and its TCRdb copy is limited to in-frame clones, with some not included. The sample holds 150,000 to 160,000 clones; roughly 80% are singletons and the top ten take approximately 4%. The specimen was PBMCs. The chain has TRBV11-2 and TRBJ2-2, with D possibly TRBD1 on 6 matching bases. This clonotype originated in a woman between 40 and 50 years old in good health and CMV-seronegative. The CDR3 nucleotides are TGTGCCAGCAACCCGTTAGGGGGAAACACCGGGGAGCTGTTTTTT. Translating gives CASNPLGGNTGELFF.